A single sample is the source of the 30 T cell receptor beta chains below, sequenced in a study of cytomegalovirus exposure and HLA in healthy donors. Vbeta (60) and Jbeta (13) primers were used in the PCR. Produced via immunoSEQ multiplex PCR; TCRdb's table is partial and in-frame only. Among about 160,000 clones listed, about 85% were seen once. Material: PBMCs. The receptors were gathered from a man between 18 and 35 years old in good health and CMV-seronegative.

This chain joins TRBV28 and TRBJ2-7; perhaps TRBD1 as D (5 bases). V was shortened by 6 bases and J by 3 bases, with 12 bases between the two germline ends. CDR3 length: 13 residues. CDR1 and CDR2 (germline): MDHEN, SYDVKM. CDR3 sequence: CASRPPGFYEQYF. CDR3 sequence (DNA): TGTGCCAGCAGGCCTCCAGGGTTCTACGAGCAGTACTTC. Drawing the rest from reference TRBV28 and TRBJ2-7, the complete variable domain is DVKVTQSSRYLVKRTGEKVFLECVQDMDHENMFWYRQDPGLGLRLIYFSYDVKMKEKGDIPEGYSVSREKKERFSLILESASTNQTSMYLCASRPPGFYEQYFGPGTRLTVT.

This chain links TRBV9 with TRBJ1-1, with D perhaps TRBD1 (5 bases). CDR1 and CDR2 from the germline V gene are SGDLS and YYNGEE. Between the trimmed V and J ends, which lost 2 bases and 6 bases, there was a span of 17 bases. The CDR3 length is 15 residues. CDR3 bases: TGTGCCAGCAGCGTTGGCAGGGAAGCCGCCGCTGAAGCTTTCTTT. Protein: CASSVGREAAAEAFF. Drawing the rest from reference TRBV9 and TRBJ1-1, the complete variable domain is DSGVTQTPKHLITATGQRVTLRCSPRSGDLSVYWYQQSLDQGLQFLIQYYNGEERAKGNILERFSAQQFPDLHSELNLSSLELGDSALYFCASSVGREAAAEAFFGQGTRLTVV.

J is TRBJ1-2 and V is TRBV5-1, with 10 bases aligning to TRBD1. The CDR3 sequence is 14 residues long. In germline, CDR1 is SGHRS, CDR2 YFSETQ. V trimming: 2 bases; J trimming: 6 bases; junction bases outside the gene matches: 4. The CDR3 sequence: CASSFEGQGNGYTF. The CDR3 DNA follows: TGCGCCAGCAGCTTTGAGGGACAGGGGAATGGCTACACCTTC.

The table lists this clone with a count of one. The chain employs TRBV13 and TRBJ2-3; 12 bases match TRBD2. From germline, CDR1 is PRHDT and CDR2 FYEKMQ (reference sequence). J lost 2 bases, V lost 5 bases, and 5 bases had no gene match. The CDR3 is made up of 16 amino acids. In DNA form, the CDR3 reads TGTGCCAGCAGCGGAGGGACTAGCGGGTTCACAGATACGCAGTATTTT. It yields the protein CASSGGTSGFTDTQYF.

This chain connects TRBV5-8 to TRBJ2-3; 7 bases are a match to TRBD1. The V and J ends lost 4 bases and 3 bases, in that order; junction bases with no gene match: 8. CDR1 and CDR2 (germline): SGHTS, YDEGEE. This CDR3 has 15 amino acids. The CDR3 DNA follows: TGTGCCAGCAGCCCGGACGGCAGGGGGACAGATACGCAGTATTTT. Its translation: CASSPDGRGTDTQYF.

V and J are TRBV11-2 and TRBJ2-7; D perhaps matches TRBD2 (6 bases). V shed 1 base and J shed 4 bases, with 11 bases lying between them. The germline gives CDR1 SGHAT, CDR2 FQNNGV. This CDR3 spans 14 amino acids. The CDR3 DNA follows: TGTGCCAGCAGCTTAGCCGGGAGTTTTTACGAGCAGTACTTC. It is translated as CASSLAGSFYEQYF.

The rearrangement links TRBV18 to TRBJ2-5, with D perhaps TRBD2 (6 bases). The CDR3 contains 14 residues. Per germline, CDR1 KGHSH and CDR2 LQKENI. Trimming cost V 0 bases and J 1 base, with 6 bases left between them. The CDR3 sequence: CASSPPGLQETQYF. CDR3 DNA: TGTGCCAGCTCACCACCGGGACTCCAAGAGACCCAGTACTTC.

In its sample, this clone was seen a few times. The V gene is TRBV6-5, the J gene TRBJ2-1, with 7 bases identical to TRBD1. The CDR3 runs 14 residues. The germline V gene has CDR1 MNHEY and CDR2 SVGAGI. The J segment lost 7 bases and the V segment lost 2 bases, leaving 5 bases of the junction unmatched. The CDR3 DNA reads as TGTGCCAGCAGTTACAGGGGGCCGGGAAATGAGCAGTTCTTC. Translated: CASSYRGPGNEQFF.

The chain is built from TRBV2 and TRBJ2-4, with TRBD2 matching 15 bases. V lost 6 bases and J lost 1; bases outside the gene matches: 10. CDR3 length equals 19 residues. CDR1 is SNHLY, CDR2 FYNNEI, per germline. The CDR3 DNA reads as TGTGCCAGCAGAGAGGGACTAGCGGGGGGTGAGAGGGCCAAAAACATTCAGTACTTC. Protein sequence: CASREGLAGGERAKNIQYF.

The chain couples TRBV6-5 to TRBJ1-1; perhaps TRBD1 as D (5 bases). Trimming pared 5 bases from V and 4 bases from J, leaving 11 bases between. Germline V lookup: CDR1 MNHEY, CDR2 SVGAGI. The CDR3 is 13 residues long. This CDR3 is CASSRGSGTEAFF. CDR3 bases: TGTGCCAGCAGTCGGGGGTCTGGCACTGAAGCTTTCTTT.

This clone came up a few times. V gene TRBV28 combines with J gene TRBJ2-7; 10 nucleotides match TRBD1. After removal of 4 bases from V and 5 bases from J, the junction contained 8 bases not matched to a gene. This CDR3 has 15 amino acids. The germline CDR1 and CDR2 sequences are MDHEN and SYDVKM. The CDR3 reads CASSSPTGGGNEQYF. CDR3 coding DNA: TGTGCCAGCAGTTCCCCGACAGGGGGCGGAAACGAGCAGTACTTC.

The chain is built from TRBV10-3 and TRBJ1-2; D is ambiguous. V was pared by 8 bases and J by 2 bases, with 18 bases between. Germline V gene sequence: CDR1 ENHRY, CDR2 SYGVKD. This CDR3 has 15 amino acids. CDR3 residues: CAIGSGSGDNYGYTF. Here the CDR3 DNA reads TGTGCCATCGGGTCGGGTTCTGGCGACAACTATGGCTACACCTTC.

V is TRBV1 and J is TRBJ1-6; the table's D call of TRBD1 was not tested on the DNA. TRBV1 is a recognized pseudogene. There are 17 residues in the CDR3. This chain's CDR3 is CTSSQDPQGGYNSPLHF. CDR3 DNA sequence: TGCACCAGCAGCCAAGATCCACAGGGGGGCTACAATTCACCCCTCCACTTT.

This chain joins TRBV18 and TRBJ2-1; 7 positions agree with TRBD2. Germline V gives CDR1 KGHSH, CDR2 LQKENI. CDR3 length: 16 amino acids. The V and J ends lost 4 bases and 7 bases, in that order; junction bases with no gene match: 13. In DNA form, the CDR3 reads TGTGCCAGCTCACGGTTGCAGCGGGATCGGGAGAATGAGCAGTTCTTC. Protein sequence: CASSRLQRDRENEQFF.

The V gene is TRBV13, the J gene TRBJ2-7; 8 positions agree with TRBD2. The length of the CDR3 is 15 residues. Losses at the gene ends were 3 bases for V and 5 bases for J; bases not matched to a gene: 9. Germline V gene sequence: CDR1 PRHDT, CDR2 FYEKMQ (reference sequence). For the CDR3, the DNA is TGTGCCAGCAGCTTCGTACGGGAGGGCGGCGACGAGCAGTACTTC. This gives the protein CASSFVREGGDEQYF.

The CDR3 nucleotides read TGTGCCAGTAGTGGGGGGGGCATTCAGTACTTC. Encoded protein: CASSGGGIQYF. This chain connects TRBV19 to TRBJ2-4, with 7 bases that match TRBD2. This CDR3 contains 11 residues. The V gene's germline CDR1 is LNHDA and CDR2 SQIVND (reference sequence). The trim removed 5 bases at V and 9 bases at J, leaving 1 base unmatched.

The V call is TRBV5-4, the J call TRBJ2-5; 8 nucleotides match TRBD1. Germline assignment: CDR1 SGHNT and CDR2 YYREEE (reference sequence). Unmatched junction bases numbered 14, after V lost 3 bases and J lost 1 base. The CDR3 runs 18 residues. The CDR3 spells CASSSRSGQGAVQETQYF. CDR3 bases: TGTGCCAGCAGCTCTCGGTCGGGGCAGGGGGCAGTCCAAGAGACCCAGTACTTC. Using reference TRBV5-4 and TRBJ2-5 for the parts outside the CDR3, the full variable domain is ETGVTQSPTHLIKTRGQQVTLRCSSQSGHNTVSWYQQALGQGPQFIFQYYREEENGRGNFPPRFSGLQFPNYSSELNVNALELDDSALYLCASSSRSGQGAVQETQYFGPGTRLLVL.

This clone came up a few times. The chain is built from TRBV5-6 and TRBJ2-5; the D gene is possibly TRBD2 (5 bases). Germline CDR1 and CDR2: SGHDT and YYEEEE. V shed 1 base and J shed 7 bases, with 14 bases lying between them. The CDR3 spans 14 residues. CDR3 loop: CASSLTGVKGTQYF. In nucleotides, the CDR3 is TGTGCCAGCAGCTTGACCGGGGTCAAGGGGACCCAGTACTTC.

This clone was recorded once. The rearrangement joins TRBV21-1 to TRBJ1-2; the D call TRBD1 from the table was never checked on the DNA. TRBV21-1 is a known pseudogene. CDR3 length: 17 residues. The CDR3 protein is CASSKDDGADQGYGYTF. The CDR3 coding sequence is TGTGCCAGCAGCAAAGACGATGGCGCCGATCAGGGCTATGGCTACACCTTC.

This rearrangement joins TRBV9 to TRBJ2-1; D perhaps matches TRBD1 (6 bases). The germline V and J ends were trimmed by 0 bases and 10 bases, with 11 bases remaining between them. Germline values: CDR1 SGDLS, CDR2 YYNGEE. The CDR3 spans 13 residues. The CDR3 nucleotides read TGTGCCAGCAGCGTAGCTGTTGACAGGGAGCAGTTCTTC. Encoded protein: CASSVAVDREQFF.

The chain carries TRBV9 and TRBJ2-6; 8 bases agree with TRBD1. The CDR3 runs to 18 residues. J lost 0 bases, V lost 0 bases, and 5 bases had no gene match. The germline V gene encodes CDR1 SGDLS and CDR2 YYNGEE. The CDR3: CASSVGRTGSSGANVLTF. The DNA for the CDR3 is TGTGCCAGCAGCGTAGGGAGGACAGGGTCCTCTGGGGCCAACGTCCTGACTTTC.

The chain couples TRBV27 to TRBJ1-2, with D maybe TRBD1 (6 bases). The germline V gene has CDR1 MNHEY and CDR2 SMNVEV (reference sequence). Deletions cut 3 bases from V and 2 bases from J, with 10 bases between. CDR3 size: 14 residues. This CDR3 reads CASSFNRANYGYTF. CDR3 DNA: TGTGCCAGCAGTTTTAACAGGGCGAACTATGGCTACACCTTC.

The chain employs TRBV27 and TRBJ1-1; a weak D match, TRBD1 (5 bases). The ends were cut back, 2 bases at V and 0 bases at J, with 19 bases in the middle. CDR1 MNHEY and CDR2 SMNVEV come from the germline V gene (reference sequence). This CDR3 has 18 amino acids. This CDR3 reads CASSLRRGPQTLNTEAFF. The CDR3 DNA reads TGTGCCAGCAGTTTACGGAGGGGACCGCAGACATTGAACACTGAAGCTTTCTTT.

The CDR3 spells CASSWDRVNGYTF. The CDR3 DNA reads as TGTGCCAGCAGTTGGGACAGGGTAAATGGCTACACCTTC. The V and J genes are TRBV2 and TRBJ1-2, with TRBD1 matching over 9 bases. The CDR3 loop spans 13 amino acids. The junction had 4 bases not matched to a gene; V was cut back by 5 bases and J by 6 bases. Germline assignment: CDR1 SNHLY and CDR2 FYNNEI. The whole variable domain, filled in from reference TRBV2 and TRBJ1-2, reads EPEVTQTPSHQVTQMGQEVILRCVPISNHLYFYWYRQILGQKVEFLVSFYNNEISEKSEIFDDQFSVERPDGSNFTLKIRSTKLEDSAMYFCASSWDRVNGYTFGSGTRLTVV.

This clone was recorded only once. The rearrangement joins TRBV28 to TRBJ2-5, with 9 bases aligning to TRBD1. The CDR3 has 15 amino acids. Germline V CDR1 and CDR2: MDHEN, SYDVKM. V shed 4 bases and J 5 bases; nucleotides not matched to a gene: 8. The DNA for the CDR3 is TGTGCCAGCAGTTCAGGGGGACAGGGCCATGAGACCCAGTACTTC. Encoded protein: CASSSGGQGHETQYF.

This clone has a handful of counts. The chain recombines TRBV4-1 with TRBJ2-7; a weak D match, TRBD1 (6 bases). The germline gives CDR1 MGHRA, CDR2 YSYEKL. Trimming removed 0 bases at V and 0 bases at J, with 12 bases between. The CDR3 runs 16 residues. CDR3 in amino acids: CASSQEWAGVSYEQYF. CDR3 nucleotide sequence: TGCGCCAGCAGCCAAGAATGGGCAGGGGTCTCCTACGAGCAGTACTTC.

This clone was counted once. The gene calls are TRBV9 and TRBJ2-5, with D possibly being TRBD2 (7 bases). Trimming removed 6 bases at V and 5 bases at J, with 20 bases between. Germline V gene sequence: CDR1 SGDLS, CDR2 YYNGEE. The CDR3 is 15 amino acids. DNA for the CDR3: TGTGCCAGCACTTTAGGGTGGGGGGGCCGGGAGACCCAGTACTTC. Its protein is CASTLGWGGRETQYF.

The rearrangement links TRBV7-8 to TRBJ2-3; D is perhaps TRBD2 (5 bases). V lost 5 bases, J lost 4 bases, and 19 bases lay in between. From germline, CDR1 is SGHVS and CDR2 FQNEAQ. The CDR3 spans 16 residues. The CDR3 bases are TGTGCCAGCAGCACAAGGAGTGGGAGTAGTCCAGATACGCAGTATTTT. Translating it yields CASSTRSGSSPDTQYF.

The chain couples TRBV5-6 to TRBJ2-7; the D gene is possibly TRBD2 (5 bases). Germline V gene sequence: CDR1 SGHDT, CDR2 YYEEEE. V lost 5 bases and J 5 bases, leaving 17 bases between the germline ends. The length of the CDR3 is 14 residues. The CDR3 reads CASSLSATAHEQYF. DNA of the CDR3: TGTGCCAGCAGTCTTAGCGCAACCGCCCACGAGCAGTACTTC.

This chain links TRBV6-4 with TRBJ1-2, with D hard to call. This CDR3 region has 13 residues. V shed 3 bases and J shed 7 bases, with 12 bases lying between them. Germline V gene lookup returns CDR1 MRHNA and CDR2 SNTAGT. CDR3 region: CASSESGQVGYTF. In nucleotides, the CDR3 is TGTGCCAGCAGTGAATCTGGGCAGGTTGGCTACACCTTC.